This entry lists 32 T cell receptor beta chains sequenced from one sample in a study of cytomegalovirus exposure and HLA in healthy donors. 60 Vbeta and 13 Jbeta primers were used in PCR. The table came from immunoSEQ multiplex PCR; TCRdb's copy has only in-frame clones and leaves some out. The top ten clones hold around 11% of a sample with 55,000 to 80,000 clones, 85% to 90% of them seen once. Sequenced sample: PBMCs. All receptors derive from a female donor in good health and CMV-seronegative.

The chain combines TRBV6-6 with TRBJ2-2; TRBD2 matches at 10 bases. Unmatched junction bases numbered 3, after V lost 2 bases and J lost 3 bases. The CDR3 extends over 16 amino acids. CDR1 is MNHNY and CDR2 is SVGAGI in the germline V gene (reference sequence). This chain's CDR3 is CASSYTLAGYTGELFF. The CDR3 bases are TGTGCCAGCAGTTACACACTAGCGGGGTACACCGGGGAGCTGTTTTTT.

This sequence joins TRBV11-2 and TRBJ2-2; 8 positions match TRBD1. CDR1 SGHAT and CDR2 FQNNGV come from the germline V gene. The CDR3 sequence is 18 residues long. J lost 7 bases, V lost 4 bases, and 17 bases had no gene match. As DNA, the CDR3 is TGTGCCAGCAGCTCCATATCGGGACAGGCAAGGGGAGGCGGGGAGCTGTTTTTT. Residues: CASSSISGQARGGGELFF.

This chain links TRBV7-2 with TRBJ2-7; 8 bases agree with TRBD2. Germline trimming cut 4 bases from V and 3 bases from J; bases unmatched to any gene: 8. The CDR3 runs to 15 residues. Germline-derived CDR1 and CDR2 are SGHTA and FQGNSA. The CDR3 region has the DNA TGTGCCAGCAGCTCCGCCGGGACTAGAGGCTACGAGCAGTACTTC. Its protein product is CASSSAGTRGYEQYF.

The chain has TRBV27 and TRBJ1-5; TRBD1 is a possible D gene (6 bases). CDR3 length equals 13 residues. Trimming cost V 2 bases and J 7 bases, with 9 bases left between them. The germline gives CDR1 MNHEY, CDR2 SMNVEV (reference sequence). The CDR3 coding sequence is TGTGCCAGCAGTTTACAGGGGTGGCAGCCCCAGCATTTT. It specifies CASSLQGWQPQHF.

This chain links TRBV14 with TRBJ2-5, with D maybe TRBD1 (6 bases). The CDR3 is 18 residues long. Trimming left V 4 bases short and J 0 bases short, with 21 bases between. The germline CDR1 and CDR2 sequences are SGHDN and FVKESK. The CDR3 loop reads CASSPQWGEGEYQETQYF. In DNA form, the CDR3 reads TGTGCCAGCAGCCCCCAATGGGGTGAGGGGGAATACCAAGAGACCCAGTACTTC.

This clone was detected only a few times. V gene TRBV11-1 combines with J gene TRBJ2-7; 10 bases are shared with TRBD1. From germline, CDR1 is SGHAT and CDR2 FQDESV (reference sequence). The J segment lost 4 bases and the V segment lost 8 bases, leaving 5 bases of the junction unmatched. This CDR3 region has 13 residues. The CDR3 protein is CASSRQGAYEQYF. The CDR3 DNA reads TGTGCCAGCTCTAGACAGGGGGCGTACGAGCAGTACTTC.

This clone was detected only once. This chain uses TRBV15 with TRBJ2-2; 12 nucleotides line up with TRBD1. Per germline, CDR1 LNHNV and CDR2 YYDKDF (reference sequence). V lost 3 bases and J lost 8; bases outside the gene matches: 10. The length of the CDR3 is 17 residues. CDR3 in amino acids: CATSSLSGTGGLGELFF. The CDR3 nucleotides are TGTGCCACCAGCAGCCTATCCGGGACAGGGGGCTTGGGGGAGCTGTTTTTT. Full variable domain (rest looked up from reference TRBV15 and TRBJ2-2): DAMVIQNPRYQVTQFGKPVTLSCSQTLNHNVMYWYQQKSSQAPKLLFHYYDKDFNNEADTPDNFQSRRPNTSFCFLDIRSPGLGDTAMYLCATSSLSGTGGLGELFFGEGSRLTVL.

The V call is TRBV5-4, the J call TRBJ2-7; D gene ambiguous. This CDR3 has 14 amino acids. Germline loops: CDR1 SGHNT, CDR2 YYREEE (reference sequence). V dropped 4 bases and J dropped 3 bases, with 14 bases sitting between them. The CDR3 is CASSMDSNSYEQYF. The CDR3 DNA reads as TGTGCCAGCAGCATGGATTCAAACAGCTACGAGCAGTACTTC.

This rearrangement joins TRBV7-6 to TRBJ2-3, with 10 bases aligning to TRBD2. This CDR3 is built from 16 residues. CDR1 is SGHVS and CDR2 is FNYEAQ in the germline V gene. Trimming at V came to 1 base and at J to 6 bases, leaving 7 bases not matched to a gene. The CDR3 spells CASSLEQLAGTDTQYF. Here the CDR3 DNA reads TGTGCCAGCAGCTTAGAACAACTAGCGGGAACGGATACGCAGTATTTT.

V and J are TRBV6-5 and TRBJ1-6, with D tentatively TRBD1 (5 bases). V was trimmed by 6 bases and J by 6 bases, leaving 15 bases between them. The CDR3 covers 15 residues. Germline V lookup: CDR1 MNHEY, CDR2 SVGAGI. This CDR3 is CASSPAGGGNSPLHF. The CDR3 bases are TGTGCCAGCAGCCCCGCGGGGGGGGGTAATTCACCCCTCCACTTT.

The chain has TRBV9 and TRBJ2-1; D may be TRBD2 (5 bases). Germline V gene data show CDR1 as SGDLS and CDR2 as YYNGEE. V gave up 3 bases and J gave up 4 bases, with 8 bases separating them. The CDR3 spans 13 residues. In DNA form, the CDR3 reads TGTGCCAGCAGCGGGACTGAATACAATGAGCAGTTCTTC. Its translation: CASSGTEYNEQFF.

The chain joins TRBV14 to TRBJ2-1, with a weak D call TRBD2 (5 bases). This CDR3 spans 14 amino acids. V was trimmed by 1 base and J by 6 bases, leaving 10 bases between them. In germline, CDR1 is SGHDN, CDR2 FVKESK. CDR3 amino acids: CASSQVAGGNEQFF. The CDR3 DNA reads as TGTGCCAGCAGCCAAGTCGCGGGTGGCAATGAGCAGTTCTTC.

This chain links TRBV27 with TRBJ2-7, with D possibly being TRBD2 (5 bases). The CDR3 has 18 residues. CDR1 and CDR2 from the germline V gene are MNHEY and SMNVEV (reference sequence). Trimming took 4 bases from V and 0 from J, leaving 22 bases between them. The CDR3 sequence: CASSSRARGEIRSYEQYF. The CDR3, as DNA: TGTGCCAGCAGTTCACGGGCCCGGGGTGAAATTCGCTCCTACGAGCAGTACTTC.

The rearrangement links TRBV28 to TRBJ2-7; possible D gene TRBD2, 5 bases. Germline CDR1 is MDHEN and CDR2 is SYDVKM. This CDR3 contains 14 residues. V lost 5 bases and J lost 3, with 14 bases in between. The DNA for the CDR3 is TGTGCCAGCAGTGGTACAGCGGATCTCTACGAGCAGTACTTC. This codes for CASSGTADLYEQYF. Filled out from reference TRBV28 and TRBJ2-7, the complete variable domain reads DVKVTQSSRYLVKRTGEKVFLECVQDMDHENMFWYRQDPGLGLRLIYFSYDVKMKEKGDIPEGYSVSREKKERFSLILESASTNQTSMYLCASSGTADLYEQYFGPGTRLTVT.

The chain has TRBV6-1 and TRBJ1-1; TRBD1 might be the D (6 bases). The CDR3 contains 13 residues. Germline lookup yields CDR1 MNHNS and CDR2 SASEGT. The V end was cut by 3 bases, the J end by 6 bases, with 11 bases between. The CDR3 spells CASSDPGDPEAFF. CDR3 DNA sequence: TGTGCCAGCAGTGATCCAGGGGACCCTGAAGCTTTCTTT.

V and J are TRBV27 and TRBJ2-7; the D is unclear. CDR3 size: 13 residues. Germline V lookup: CDR1 MNHEY, CDR2 SMNVEV (reference sequence). Deletions cut 4 bases from V and 2 bases from J, with 9 bases between. The CDR3 spells CASSSPDTYEQYF. The CDR3 DNA follows: TGTGCCAGCAGTTCGCCAGACACCTACGAGCAGTACTTC.

For the CDR3, the DNA is TGCAGCACCGCCCTGGTGGGAGAGAGTGGAGATACGCAGTATTTT. Protein sequence: CSTALVGESGDTQYF. This rearrangement joins TRBV29-1 to TRBJ2-3, with D possibly being TRBD2 (5 bases). Germline loops: CDR1 SQVTM, CDR2 ANQGSEA. Trimming took 8 bases from V and 5 from J, leaving 23 bases between them. This CDR3 is built from 15 residues.

The J gene is TRBJ1-4, the V gene TRBV19; D is ambiguous. The CDR3 consists of 13 residues. Germline V gives CDR1 LNHDA, CDR2 SQIVND (reference sequence). The V end lost 5 bases, the J end lost 5 bases, and 9 bases lay between the germline ends. The CDR3 DNA reads as TGTGCCAGTAGTTCCCAGCGAAATGAAAAACTGTTTTTT. Encoded protein: CASSSQRNEKLFF.

The CDR3: CASSAGQVRPLGMFF. In DNA, the CDR3 is TGTGCCAGCAGCGCGGGACAGGTCCGCCCCCTAGGGATGTTTTTT. This chain uses TRBV5-8 with TRBJ1-4; 8 nucleotides agree with TRBD1. The J segment lost 15 bases and the V segment lost 4 bases, leaving 17 bases of the junction unmatched. This CDR3 has 15 amino acids. Looked up from germline, CDR1 is SGHTS and CDR2 is YDEGEE.

The genes are TRBV28 and TRBJ2-1, with D hard to call. The CDR3 is made up of 13 amino acids. Trimming removed 4 bases at V and 1 base at J, with 5 bases between. Germline V gene sequence: CDR1 MDHEN, CDR2 SYDVKM. This CDR3 reads CASSSGSYNEQFF. The DNA for the CDR3 is TGTGCCAGCAGTTCAGGATCCTACAATGAGCAGTTCTTC.

The chain carries TRBV7-2 and TRBJ1-5, with D perhaps matching TRBD1 (6 bases). Germline CDR1 is SGHTA and CDR2 is FQGNSA. The germline V and J ends were trimmed by 1 base and 10 bases, with 17 bases remaining between them. The CDR3 is made up of 15 amino acids. The CDR3 DNA sequence: TGTGCCAGCAGCTTAGGAGGGGCAGGGGATTTACCCCAGCATTTT. This codes for CASSLGGAGDLPQHF.

The V and J genes are TRBV9 and TRBJ2-1; 11 bases line up with TRBD2. Germline CDR1 and CDR2: SGDLS and YYNGEE. V shed 0 bases and J 10 bases; nucleotides not matched to a gene: 9. This CDR3 is built from 16 residues. Written as DNA, the CDR3 is TGTGCCAGCAGCGTAGGGAATAGCGGGAGGGAGGTGGAGCAGTTCTTC. It is translated as CASSVGNSGREVEQFF.

V gene TRBV7-3 combines with J gene TRBJ2-1; 9 bases agree with TRBD2. The CDR3 has 17 residues. Germline CDR1 SGHTA, CDR2 FQGTGA. V was pared by 5 bases and J by 8 bases, with 16 bases of the junction left unmatched. The CDR3 bases are TGTGCCAGCAGCCCTTTGAGGCGGGGGGGTCCAGTCCATGAGCAGTTCTTC. Translated: CASSPLRRGGPVHEQFF.

The chain recombines TRBV27 with TRBJ2-7; D possibly corresponds to TRBD1 (6 bases). Trimming took 2 bases from V and 2 from J, leaving 19 bases between them. The length of the CDR3 is 17 residues. CDR1 is MNHEY and CDR2 is SMNVEV in the germline V gene (reference sequence). CDR3 residues: CASSLRATTGVAYEQYF. The CDR3 coding sequence is TGTGCCAGCAGTTTACGGGCGACGACAGGTGTTGCCTACGAGCAGTACTTC.

This rearrangement joins TRBV25-1 to TRBJ1-2; a possible D gene is TRBD1 (6 bases). There are 14 residues in the CDR3. Germline V gives CDR1 MGHDK, CDR2 SYGVNS. The germline V and J ends were trimmed by 1 base and 6 bases, with 12 bases remaining between them. For the CDR3, the DNA is TGTGCCAGCAGTGAATCGTGGGCAGGGGATGGCTACACCTTC. Translation gives CASSESWAGDGYTF.

The rearrangement links TRBV5-1 to TRBJ2-5; 10 bases align to TRBD2. V was clipped by 4 bases and J by 2 bases; unmatched bases: 5. Germline CDR1 reads SGHRS; CDR2 reads YFSETQ. The CDR3 totals 15 residues. The CDR3 region is CASSKGTSEQETQYF. The DNA of the CDR3 is TGCGCCAGCAGCAAAGGGACTAGCGAACAAGAGACCCAGTACTTC.

The chain employs TRBV6-5 and TRBJ1-4, with TRBD1 matching over 8 bases. Germline assignment: CDR1 MNHEY and CDR2 SVGAGI. The trim removed 5 bases at V and 7 bases at J, leaving 6 bases unmatched. This CDR3 region has 14 residues. CDR3 residues: CASSGDRGGEKLFF. For the CDR3, the DNA is TGTGCCAGCAGTGGTGACAGGGGAGGTGAAAAACTGTTTTTT.

V and J are TRBV6-5 and TRBJ1-1; D might be TRBD1 (6 bases). This CDR3 is built from 14 residues. Germline lookup yields CDR1 MNHEY and CDR2 SVGAGI. The germline V and J ends were trimmed by 6 bases and 3 bases, with 14 bases remaining between them. CDR3 sequence reads: CASRDGGRDTEAFF. The CDR3 DNA reads TGTGCCAGCAGAGACGGGGGGCGCGACACTGAAGCTTTCTTT.

The V call is TRBV9, the J call TRBJ2-1; D remains ambiguous. The CDR3 length is 15 residues. Germline CDR1 SGDLS, CDR2 YYNGEE. Deletions cut 0 bases from V and 5 bases from J, with 12 bases between. The CDR3 DNA reads as TGTGCCAGCAGCGTAGAGACATCTGGCAACAATGAGCAGTTCTTC. It yields the protein CASSVETSGNNEQFF.

V usage is TRBV7-8 and J usage is TRBJ1-1; 7 nucleotides line up with TRBD1. Germline V gives CDR1 SGHVS, CDR2 FQNEAQ. V lost 4 bases, J lost 5 bases, and 7 bases stayed unmatched. The CDR3 has 14 residues. CDR3 DNA: TGTGCCAGCAGCTCCTTAGGGGGCCCAACTGAAGCTTTCTTT. It translates to CASSSLGGPTEAFF.

The J gene is TRBJ2-7, the V gene TRBV4-3; the match to TRBD2 covers 9 bases. Germline V gives CDR1 LGHNA, CDR2 YSLEER. V dropped 1 base and J dropped 6; count of bases not matched to a gene: 7. This CDR3 region has 15 residues. For the CDR3, the DNA is TGCGCCAGCAGCCAAGTAAAGCGGGGGGTGCTCGAGCAGTACTTC. Translated: CASSQVKRGVLEQYF.

The rearrangement joins TRBV6-6 to TRBJ1-1, with a possible D match to TRBD1 (6 bases). The germline V gene has CDR1 MNHNY and CDR2 SVGAGI (reference sequence). This CDR3 spans 13 amino acids. V shed 10 bases and J shed 1 base, with 13 bases lying between them. The DNA for the CDR3 is TGTGCCACCGGACAGTGGGAGAACACTGAAGCTTTCTTT. Amino acid sequence: CATGQWENTEAFF.